This TCR beta chain was sequenced during a study of control samples from healthy donors and cancer patients (dated by TCRdb to the early 2020s). The library was made by the immunoSEQ multiplex PCR assay. In TCRdb, the immuneACCESS table is reduced to in-frame sequences with V and J assigned. These tables do not hold every clone; where another copy was compared, an unresolved V gene accounts for under half, and the others remain unexplained. This sample is represented by fewer than 100,000 clones; nearly 90% of them were singletons. The ten top clones hold 4.5% to 6% of the sample. Germline trimming amounts to 1 base on V and 3 bases on J, with 5 as the count of junction bases outside the gene matches. Taken from the germline V gene, the CDR1 and CDR2 loops are SGHVS and FQNEAQ. Including cysteine and phenylalanine, the CDR3 has 16 amino acids. Kept here is only the CDR3 DNA, which spans 48 bases and is read in frame from base 1.

As to this clone: Its antigen remains undetermined. Per-base qualities were not stored, and no clone one base away is much larger.

This clonotype originated in a woman in her 50s in good health. Rearrangement joined TRBV7-8 to TRBJ1-5, and TRBD1 matches 8 of the central bases. The sample consisted of blood. The DNA sequence is given as TGTGCCAGCAGCTTAGTGGGGGGACAGGTCAATCAGCCCCAGCATTTT. This is translated as CASSLVGGQVNQPQHF.